Listed below are T cell receptor beta chains from one sample, sequenced in a study of blood T cell repertoires in COVID-19. Clones were read by immunoSEQ multiplex PCR, and TCRdb kept only the in-frame ones, dropping some. The sample lists some 210,000 clones; roughly 87% were seen once. Sequencing was done on a sample of PBMCs or T cells enriched from blood (not recorded which). These receptors all stem from a man aged 18 to 30 with acute COVID-19. CDR3s include the opening cysteine and the closing phenylalanine or tryptophan. Fields, in order: CDR3 protein, CDR3 DNA, clone size, D gene, J gene, V gene, CDR3 length. D genes are given only for firm matches. Size is omitted from some rows. Given values are once, few, many or a class for expanded clones.

CDR3: CASSLSLGGTEAFF
DNA: TGTGCCAGCAGTTTAAGTTTGGGAGGGACTGAAGCTTTCTTT
size: .
D: .
J: TRBJ1-1
V: TRBV28
length: 14

CDR3: CASSIYTGTTEAFF
DNA: TGTGCCAGTAGTATCTACACAGGGACCACTGAAGCTTTCTTT
size: .
D: .
J: TRBJ1-1
V: TRBV19
length: 14

CDR3: CAWSPGGNSPLHF
DNA: TGTGCCTGGAGTCCGGGGGGGAACTCACCCCTCCACTTT
size: .
D: .
J: TRBJ1-6
V: TRBV30
length: 13

CDR3: CASSQVGGHTDTQYF
DNA: TGTGCCAGCAGCCAAGTCGGAGGTCACACCGATACGCAGTATTTT
size: once
D: .
J: TRBJ2-3
V: TRBV4-2
length: 15

CDR3: CAVGSGLANNEQFF
DNA: TGTGCCGTAGGCTCAGGACTAGCAAACAATGAGCAGTTCTTC
size: .
D: TRBD2
J: TRBJ2-1
V: TRBV24-1
length: 14

CDR3: CASSRQIIEAFF
DNA: TGTGCCAGCAGTAGACAGATAATTGAAGCTTTCTTT
size: .
D: .
J: TRBJ1-1
V: TRBV28
length: 12

CDR3: CATSDSSYNEQFF
DNA: TGTGCCACCAGTGACAGCTCCTACAATGAGCAGTTCTTC
size: .
D: .
J: TRBJ2-1
V: TRBV24-1
length: 13

CDR3: CASTGGQGDSYGYTF
DNA: TGTGCCAGCACCGGGGGACAGGGAGATTCCTATGGCTACACCTTC
size: .
D: TRBD1
J: TRBJ1-2
V: TRBV11-2
length: 15

CDR3: CASRSSDRGNTEAFF
DNA: TGTGCCAGCAGGAGTTCGGACAGGGGGAACACTGAAGCTTTCTTT
size: .
D: TRBD1
J: TRBJ1-1
V: TRBV6-4
length: 15

CDR3: CASSLERGSGYNEQFF
DNA: TGTGCCAGCAGCTTAGAACGCGGGAGTGGCTACAATGAGCAGTTCTTC
size: .
D: TRBD2
J: TRBJ2-1
V: TRBV11-2
length: 16

CDR3: CASSKGGANYGYTF
DNA: TGTGCCAGCAGTAAAGGGGGGGCTAACTATGGCTACACCTTC
size: .
D: .
J: TRBJ1-2
V: TRBV9
length: 14

CDR3: CASSYFSGQGRNEQFF
DNA: TGTGCCAGCAGTTACTTCTCGGGACAGGGTAGGAATGAGCAGTTCTTC
size: .
D: TRBD1
J: TRBJ2-1
V: TRBV6-2/TRBV6-3
length: 16

CDR3: CASSLAGQMNTIYF
DNA: TGTGCCAGCAGCTTAGCGGGACAGATGAACACCATATATTTT
size: .
D: TRBD1
J: TRBJ1-3
V: TRBV7-8
length: 14

CDR3: CASSLQGAANYGYTF
DNA: TGTGCCAGCAGCTTACAGGGGGCAGCTAACTATGGCTACACCTTC
size: .
D: TRBD1
J: TRBJ1-2
V: TRBV11-2
length: 15

CDR3: CASSSAGRGNEQYF
DNA: TGTGCCAGCAGCTCGGCAGGCCGAGGGAATGAGCAGTACTTC
size: .
D: .
J: TRBJ2-7
V: TRBV7-8
length: 14

CDR3: CASSEVGVNEQFF
DNA: TGTGCCAGCAGTGAAGTAGGAGTGAATGAGCAGTTCTTC
size: .
D: .
J: TRBJ2-1
V: TRBV6-1
length: 13

CDR3: CASMGEGENQPQHF
DNA: TGTGCCAGCATGGGTGAGGGGGAAAATCAGCCCCAGCATTTT
size: .
D: .
J: TRBJ1-5
V: TRBV21-1
length: 14

CDR3: CASSPRTGGDEQYF
DNA: TGTGCCAGCAGTCCCCGGACAGGCGGAGACGAGCAGTACTTC
size: .
D: TRBD1
J: TRBJ2-7
V: TRBV2
length: 14

CDR3: CAIMRDYPLNEQFF
DNA: TGTGCCATCATGCGGGACTATCCTCTCAATGAGCAGTTCTTC
size: .
D: TRBD2
J: TRBJ2-1
V: TRBV25-1
length: 14

CDR3: CASSLSGARTEAFF
DNA: TGTGCCAGCAGTTTATCAGGGGCCCGGACTGAAGCTTTCTTT
size: once
D: .
J: TRBJ1-1
V: TRBV6-5
length: 14

CDR3: CASSVDSSENSPLHF
DNA: TGTGCCAGCAGTGTTGACAGTTCGGAAAATTCACCCCTCCACTTT
size: .
D: .
J: TRBJ1-6
V: TRBV2
length: 15

CDR3: CASSLGPGTLNTEAFF
DNA: TGTGCCAGCAGTTTGGGCCCCGGTACCTTGAACACTGAAGCTTTCTTT
size: few
D: .
J: TRBJ1-1
V: TRBV28
length: 16

CDR3: CASSQAGRGGGELFF
DNA: TGTGCCAGCAGCCAAGCAGGCCGGGGAGGCGGGGAGCTGTTTTTT
size: once
D: .
J: TRBJ2-2
V: TRBV3-1/TRBV3-2
length: 15

CDR3: CASSPEGAGLSYEQYF
DNA: TGTGCCAGCAGTCCCGAAGGGGCGGGGCTCTCCTACGAGCAGTACTTC
size: .
D: .
J: TRBJ2-7
V: TRBV27
length: 16

CDR3: CASSLEVGAPYGYTF
DNA: TGTGCCAGCAGCTTGGAGGTGGGGGCCCCGTATGGCTACACCTTC
size: .
D: .
J: TRBJ1-2
V: TRBV5-4
length: 15

CDR3: CASSPDRVSYEQYF
DNA: TGTGCCAGCTCACCAGACAGGGTTTCCTACGAGCAGTACTTC
size: .
D: TRBD1
J: TRBJ2-7
V: TRBV18
length: 14

CDR3: CASSQSSTDTQYF
DNA: TGCGCCAGCAGCCAAAGCAGCACAGATACGCAGTATTTT
size: once
D: .
J: TRBJ2-3
V: TRBV4-1
length: 13